Following are 21 T cell receptor beta chains from one sample sequenced in a study of shared clonotypes between healthy human individuals. Some clones are missing from TCRdb's copy, which holds only in-frame ones; the method was immunoSEQ multiplex PCR. Among about 1.1 million clones listed, more than 75% were seen once. The sample comprised memory CD4+ T cells from PBMCs. Subset of the sample: CD45RA-negative fraction. The origin of the receptors is a man aged 18 to 29 in good health. Some clones in this sample may be carry-over from other donors' samples.

This chain connects TRBV27 to TRBJ1-2; perhaps TRBD1 as D (5 bases). In germline, CDR1 is MNHEY, CDR2 SMNVEV (reference sequence). V was trimmed by 6 bases and J by 0 bases, leaving 14 bases between them. The CDR3 is made up of 15 amino acids. The CDR3, as DNA: TGTGCCAGCAGCCAGGGCAGCGCCCCTAACTATGGCTACACCTTC. Residues: CASSQGSAPNYGYTF.

With regard to this clone: A read error is likely, as this CDR3 ends without the conserved phenylalanine or tryptophan. This chain uses TRBV5-1 with TRBJ2-7, with D possibly TRBD1 on 6 matching bases. In germline, CDR1 is SGHRS, CDR2 YFSETQ. V was clipped by 1 base and J by 5 bases, with 25 bases between them. There are 18 residues in the CDR3. The CDR3 DNA is TGCGCCAGCAGCTTGACCATTGGACAGACCTTTAGACCCAACGAGCAGTACCTC. Protein product: CASSLTIGQTFRPNEQYL.

The chain links TRBV28 to TRBJ2-5; D ambiguous. The ends were cut back, 5 bases at V and 4 bases at J, with 5 bases in the middle. The length of the CDR3 is 11 residues. Germline V gives CDR1 MDHEN, CDR2 SYDVKM. The CDR3 is CASSVGETQYF. The DNA of the CDR3 is TGTGCCAGCAGTGTAGGAGAGACCCAGTACTTC. Complete variable domain (other parts from reference TRBV28 and TRBJ2-5): DVKVTQSSRYLVKRTGEKVFLECVQDMDHENMFWYRQDPGLGLRLIYFSYDVKMKEKGDIPEGYSVSREKKERFSLILESASTNQTSMYLCASSVGETQYFGPGTRLLVL.

The CDR3 DNA is TGTGCCAGCAGCTCCGACCGGGCGTCCCAGTACTTC. This encodes CASSSDRASQYF. J is TRBJ2-5 and V is TRBV11-3; D unresolved. V lost 4 bases to trimming and J lost 9 bases, with 12 bases between them. Germline V gene sequence: CDR1 SGHNT, CDR2 YENEEA. This CDR3 is built from 12 residues.

V and J are TRBV29-1 and TRBJ1-2, with 8 bases fitting TRBD1. J lost 7 bases, V lost 3 bases, and 4 bases had no gene match. The CDR3 loop spans 12 amino acids. The germline V gene encodes CDR1 SQVTM and CDR2 ANQGSEA. The CDR3 loop reads CSVESGGSGYTF. The CDR3 DNA follows: TGCAGCGTTGAGTCAGGGGGCTCTGGCTACACCTTC.

This clone has just one count. The chain links TRBV19 to TRBJ2-3; the match to TRBD1 covers 7 bases. This CDR3 has 16 residues. Trimming cost V 6 bases and J 1 base; bases outside gene matches: 10. Germline CDR1 reads LNHDA; CDR2 reads SQIVND (reference sequence). The CDR3 sequence: CASRPSLGQGTDTQYF. The CDR3 nucleotides are TGTGCCAGTAGGCCGAGTTTAGGACAGGGCACAGATACGCAGTATTTT.

V gene TRBV10-3 combines with J gene TRBJ1-2; weak D call: TRBD1 (5 bases). Germline assignment: CDR1 ENHRY and CDR2 SYGVKD. V lost 0 bases and J lost 0, with 8 bases in between. The CDR3 totals 15 residues. CDR3 amino acids: CAISESRGANYGYTF. CDR3 nucleotide sequence: TGTGCCATCAGTGAGTCGAGAGGGGCTAACTATGGCTACACCTTC.

The chain uses TRBV28 and TRBJ2-1; the match to TRBD1 covers 7 bases. V lost 8 bases to trimming and J lost 4 bases; unmatched junction nucleotides: 5. This CDR3 spans 13 amino acids. Germline V gene sequence: CDR1 MDHEN, CDR2 SYDVKM. Here the CDR3 DNA reads TGTGCCAGCGATAACAGGGGTTACAATGAGCAGTTCTTC. Amino acids: CASDNRGYNEQFF.

In this sample, this clone turned up once. This CDR3 reads CASSRSGQLYEQFF. The CDR3 DNA sequence: TGCGCCAGCAGCCGATCGGGACAGCTATATGAGCAGTTCTTC. The J gene is TRBJ2-1, the V gene TRBV5-1; 7 nucleotides agree with TRBD1. Germline V CDR1 and CDR2: SGHRS, YFSETQ. This CDR3 has 14 residues. The ends lost 4 bases at V and 8 bases at J; junction bases unmatched: 9.

This clone has a handful of counts. As DNA, the CDR3 is TGTGCCAGCAGTCGTAGCGGGGACTCCTACGAGCAGTACTTC. It is translated as CASSRSGDSYEQYF. The genes are TRBV7-8 and TRBJ2-7; TRBD2 matches 8 bases. The CDR3 is made up of 14 amino acids. Germline assignment: CDR1 SGHVS and CDR2 FQNEAQ. Trimming took 6 bases from V and 0 from J; bases not matched to a gene: 4.

The rearrangement links TRBV30 to TRBJ1-4; D is perhaps TRBD1 (5 bases). Germline CDR1 is GTSNPN and CDR2 is SVGIG (reference sequence). The CDR3 contains 14 residues. Trimming removed 2 bases at V and 10 bases at J, with 17 bases between. CDR3 nucleotide sequence: TGTGCCTGGAGTTCCCAGGGCGCGTTTGGAAAACTGTTTTTT. Translation: CAWSSQGAFGKLFF.

This clone was observed a single time. This could be a read error, since a much larger clone is one nucleotide away. The V call is TRBV6-1, the J call TRBJ1-2; TRBD1 matches at 8 bases. V gave up 6 bases and J gave up 4 bases; unmatched junction bases: 1. Germline V gene data show CDR1 as MNHNS and CDR2 as SASEGT. This CDR3 is 12 amino acids long. As DNA, the CDR3 is TGTGCCAGCAGGGACAGGGCCTATGGCTACACCTTC. It translates to CASRDRAYGYTF.

The genes are TRBV5-1 and TRBJ2-1; the D gene is possibly TRBD2 (6 bases). The germline V and J ends were trimmed by 1 base and 2 bases, with 16 bases remaining between them. This CDR3 has 17 residues. CDR1 and CDR2 (germline): SGHRS, YFSETQ. CDR3 DNA sequence: TGCGCCAGCAGCTTGTCCCCGGGGGTAGCGGCCTACAATGAGCAGTTCTTC. The encoded protein is CASSLSPGVAAYNEQFF.

The chain combines TRBV29-1 with TRBJ2-1, with D perhaps TRBD2 (6 bases). V was clipped by 5 bases and J by 7 bases, with 18 bases between them. CDR1 and CDR2 from the germline V gene are SQVTM and ANQGSEA. The CDR3 is made up of 14 amino acids. As DNA, the CDR3 is TGCAGCGTTCGTTCCGGGGGATGGGGTAATGAGCAGTTCTTC. Translating gives CSVRSGGWGNEQFF.

This sequence joins TRBV28 and TRBJ1-5; TRBD1 aligns across 8 bases. Germline CDR1 reads MDHEN; CDR2 reads SYDVKM. The CDR3 is made up of 15 amino acids. J was trimmed by 2 bases and V by 6 bases; bases with no gene match: 6. The DNA for the CDR3 is TGTGCCAGCAGACAGGGGGAGGTACGCAATCAGCCCCAGCATTTT. It translates to CASRQGEVRNQPQHF.

This clone has a single count. J is TRBJ1-1 and V is TRBV9, with a tentative D call TRBD1 (5 bases). The V gene lost 0 bases and the J gene lost 11 bases, with 17 bases spanning the gap. This CDR3 contains 14 residues. From germline, CDR1 is SGDLS and CDR2 YYNGEE. The CDR3 spells CASSVAEVGRGAFF. DNA of the CDR3: TGTGCCAGCAGCGTAGCGGAGGTGGGCCGGGGGGCTTTCTTT.

The chain couples TRBV7-9 to TRBJ1-4; D ambiguous. Germline V gene lookup returns CDR1 SEHNR and CDR2 FQNEAQ (reference sequence). V was shortened by 5 bases and J by 4 bases, with 14 bases between the two germline ends. The CDR3 runs to 15 residues. The CDR3 DNA reads as TGTGCCAGCAGCCCTCCGAGACACAGTAATGAAAAACTGTTTTTT. This translates into CASSPPRHSNEKLFF.

The chain uses TRBV28 and TRBJ1-4, with D tentatively TRBD1 (5 bases). With 6 bases removed from V and 8 bases from J, the gap between germline ends came to 16 bases. This CDR3 spans 14 amino acids. CDR1 is MDHEN and CDR2 is SYDVKM in the germline V gene. CDR3 loop: CASSPGRRSEKLFF. The CDR3 region has the DNA TGTGCCAGCAGCCCGGGACGAAGATCCGAAAAACTGTTTTTT.

The chain uses TRBV6-1 and TRBJ1-2; 10 nucleotides agree with TRBD1. Germline V lookup: CDR1 MNHNS, CDR2 SASEGT. V was pared by 5 bases and J by 1 base, with 4 bases of the junction left unmatched. The CDR3 spans 15 residues. The CDR3 region has the DNA TGTGCCAGCAGTCCTCGGGACAGGGGTAACTATGGCTACACCTTC. This sequence encodes CASSPRDRGNYGYTF.

This chain joins TRBV5-1 and TRBJ2-6; 13 nucleotides align to TRBD2. Germline V gives CDR1 SGHRS, CDR2 YFSETQ. Germline trimming cut 4 bases from V and 0 bases from J; bases unmatched to any gene: 7. The CDR3 runs 19 residues. The CDR3 DNA is TGCGCCAGCAGCCGCCGGGGACTAGCGGGAACCTCTGGGGCCAACGTCCTGACTTTC. As protein: CASSRRGLAGTSGANVLTF.

This sequence joins TRBV6-1 and TRBJ1-3, with 8 bases fitting TRBD1. Looked up from germline, CDR1 is MNHNS and CDR2 is SASEGT. This CDR3 contains 15 residues. Germline trimming cut 0 bases from V and 3 bases from J; bases unmatched to any gene: 1. This chain's CDR3 is CASSEATGVGNTIYF. CDR3 bases: TGTGCCAGCAGTGAAGCGACAGGGGTTGGAAACACCATATATTTT.